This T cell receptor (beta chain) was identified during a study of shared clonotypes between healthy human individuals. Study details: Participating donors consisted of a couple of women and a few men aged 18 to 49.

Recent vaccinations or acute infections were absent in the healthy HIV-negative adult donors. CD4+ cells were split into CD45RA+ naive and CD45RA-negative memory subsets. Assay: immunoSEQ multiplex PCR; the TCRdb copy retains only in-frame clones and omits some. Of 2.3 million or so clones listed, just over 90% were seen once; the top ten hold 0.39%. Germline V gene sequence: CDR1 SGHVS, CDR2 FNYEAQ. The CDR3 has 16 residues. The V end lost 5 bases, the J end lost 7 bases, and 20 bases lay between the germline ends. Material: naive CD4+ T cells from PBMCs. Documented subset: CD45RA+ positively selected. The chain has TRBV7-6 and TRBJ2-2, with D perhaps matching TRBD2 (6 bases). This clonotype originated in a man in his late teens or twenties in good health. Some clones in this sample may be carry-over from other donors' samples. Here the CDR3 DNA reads TGTGCCAGCAGCCTATTACGCCCAACGGGGGTCGGGGAGCTGTTTTTT. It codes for CASSLLRPTGVGELFF. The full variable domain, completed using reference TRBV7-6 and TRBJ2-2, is GAGVSQSPRYKVTKRGQDVALRCDPISGHVSLYWYRQALGQGPEFLTYFNYEAQQDKSGLPNDRFSAERPEGSISTLTIQRTEQRDSAMYRCASSLLRPTGVGELFFGEGSRLTVL.